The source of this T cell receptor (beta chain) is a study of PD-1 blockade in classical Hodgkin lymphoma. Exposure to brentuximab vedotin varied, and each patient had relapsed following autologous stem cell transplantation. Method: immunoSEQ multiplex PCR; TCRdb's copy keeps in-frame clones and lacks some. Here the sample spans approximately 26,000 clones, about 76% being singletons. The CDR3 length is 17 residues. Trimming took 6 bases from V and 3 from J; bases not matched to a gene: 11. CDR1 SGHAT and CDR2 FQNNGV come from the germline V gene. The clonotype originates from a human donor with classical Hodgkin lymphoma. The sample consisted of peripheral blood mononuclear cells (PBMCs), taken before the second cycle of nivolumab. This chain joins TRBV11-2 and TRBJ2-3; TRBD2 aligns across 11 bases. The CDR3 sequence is CASSRTSGGLGTDTQYF. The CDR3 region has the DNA TGTGCCAGCAGTCGAACTAGCGGGGGCCTGGGGACAGATACGCAGTATTTT.